A single sample gave rise to the 10 T cell receptor beta chains below, sequenced in a study of cytomegalovirus exposure and HLA in healthy donors. This PCR relied on a set of 60 Vbeta primers and 13 Jbeta primers. The table came from immunoSEQ multiplex PCR; TCRdb's copy has only in-frame clones and leaves some out. This table has approximately 100,000 clones, roughly 69% appearing once. The material sequenced was PBMCs. The receptors derive from a woman in her 70s in good health and CMV-seropositive.

The rearrangement uses TRBV7-9 and TRBJ1-6, with D uncertain. V was cut by 0 bases and J by 8 bases, with 14 bases left in between. The CDR3 is 16 amino acids. CDR1 is SEHNR, CDR2 FQNEAQ, per germline (reference sequence). CDR3 nucleotide sequence: TGTGCCAGCAGCTTAGCGGGCCAACCCTTGGATTCACCCCTCCACTTT. Translation: CASSLAGQPLDSPLHF.

The chain has TRBV19 and TRBJ1-2, with D hard to call. CDR1 and CDR2 (germline): LNHDA, SQIVND (reference sequence). The CDR3 loop spans 13 amino acids. Trimming removed 6 bases from V and 4 bases from J, with 12 bases in between. The CDR3 loop reads CASRYQESYGYTF. CDR3 nucleotide sequence: TGTGCCAGTAGATACCAGGAATCCTATGGCTACACCTTC.

In DNA, the CDR3 is TGTGCCAGCAGTGAAGGGACAGGTCTCTACGAGCAGTACTTC. Translation: CASSEGTGLYEQYF. This sequence joins TRBV25-1 and TRBJ2-7; 8 bases line up with TRBD1. The J segment lost 3 bases and the V segment lost 2 bases, leaving 3 bases of the junction unmatched. The V gene's germline CDR1 is MGHDK and CDR2 SYGVNS. CDR3 length equals 14 residues.

The gene calls are TRBV19 and TRBJ2-7; a possible D gene is TRBD1 (6 bases). The CDR3 is made up of 14 amino acids. Germline CDR1 reads LNHDA; CDR2 reads SQIVND (reference sequence). V lost 1 base to trimming and J lost 2 bases, with 9 bases between them. In DNA form, the CDR3 reads TGTGCCAGTAGTATAGGACAGGTCGCCTACGAGCAGTACTTC. Translated, it gives CASSIGQVAYEQYF. Based on the CDR3 plus reference TRBV19 and TRBJ2-7, the full variable domain is DGGITQSPKYLFRKEGQNVTLSCEQNLNHDAMYWYRQDPGQGLRLIYYSQIVNDFQKGDIAEGYSVSREKKESFPLTVTSAQKNPTAFYLCASSIGQVAYEQYFGPGTRLTVT.

The CDR3 DNA reads as TGTGCCAGCAGCTCCGGGTTGTTTGAAGGCTACACCTTC. This gives the protein CASSSGLFEGYTF. The rearrangement joins TRBV11-2 to TRBJ1-2; D gene unclear. The CDR3 has 13 amino acids. Per the germline V gene, CDR1 is SGHAT and CDR2 is FQNNGV. Trimming left V 4 bases short and J 8 bases short, with 14 bases between. Using reference TRBV11-2 and TRBJ1-2 for the parts outside the CDR3, the full variable domain is EAGVAQSPRYKIIEKRQSVAFWCNPISGHATLYWYQQILGQGPKLLIQFQNNGVVDDSQLPKDRFSAERLKGVDSTLKIQPAKLEDSAVYLCASSSGLFEGYTFGSGTRLTVV.

This chain links TRBV11-2 with TRBJ1-1; 7 bases match TRBD1. Trimming cost V 4 bases and J 4 bases; bases outside gene matches: 12. The CDR3 consists of 16 residues. Germline loops: CDR1 SGHAT, CDR2 FQNNGV. CDR3 nucleotides: TGTGCCAGCAGCTCTTATGCCGACAGGGTGGGCACTGAAGCTTTCTTT. Protein: CASSSYADRVGTEAFF. Filled out from reference TRBV11-2 and TRBJ1-1, the complete variable domain reads EAGVAQSPRYKIIEKRQSVAFWCNPISGHATLYWYQQILGQGPKLLIQFQNNGVVDDSQLPKDRFSAERLKGVDSTLKIQPAKLEDSAVYLCASSSYADRVGTEAFFGQGTRLTVV.

This clone was detected a few times. The chain combines TRBV18 with TRBJ1-1; 9 bases align to TRBD1. With V trimmed by 6 bases and J by 4 bases, 6 bases remained unmatched. The germline CDR1 and CDR2 sequences are KGHSH and LQKENI. This CDR3 has 14 amino acids. The CDR3 DNA reads TGTGCCAGCTCTCCCGGGACAGGGAGCACTGAAGCTTTCTTT. As protein: CASSPGTGSTEAFF.

The V call is TRBV10-1, the J call TRBJ1-3, with 7 bases lining up with TRBD1. The CDR3 consists of 16 residues. With V trimmed by 6 bases and J by 0 bases, 8 bases remained unmatched. The germline V gene encodes CDR1 WNHNN and CDR2 SYGVQD (reference sequence). The CDR3 DNA sequence: TGCGCCAGCAGCGGGAGGGGGCATGTCTCTGGAAACACCATATATTTT. Amino acid sequence: CASSGRGHVSGNTIYF.

This clone came up a few times. J is TRBJ2-6 and V is TRBV5-4, with D possibly TRBD2 on 5 matching bases. CDR1 is SGHNT, CDR2 YYREEE, per germline (reference sequence). V lost 4 bases and J lost 4, with 15 bases in between. The CDR3 has 16 residues. For the CDR3, the DNA is TGTGCCAGCAGCCCGGCCGGCGGGTTAGGGGCCAACGTCCTGACTTTC. Encoded protein: CASSPAGGLGANVLTF.

This clone was counted a few times. The chain links TRBV19 to TRBJ2-3, with 12 bases aligning to TRBD2. This CDR3 has 19 amino acids. Germline-derived CDR1 and CDR2 are LNHDA and SQIVND (reference sequence). V was pared by 6 bases and J by 0 bases, with 13 bases of the junction left unmatched. The CDR3 is CASSRTSGNWISSTDTQYF. The CDR3 DNA is TGTGCCAGTAGCCGGACTAGCGGGAACTGGATATCTAGCACAGATACGCAGTATTTT. The full variable domain, rest sourced from reference TRBV19 and TRBJ2-3, is DGGITQSPKYLFRKEGQNVTLSCEQNLNHDAMYWYRQDPGQGLRLIYYSQIVNDFQKGDIAEGYSVSREKKESFPLTVTSAQKNPTAFYLCASSRTSGNWISSTDTQYFGPGTRLTVL.